A single sample is the source of the 9 T cell receptor beta chains below, sequenced in a study of cytomegalovirus exposure and HLA in healthy donors. The PCR ran on 60 Vbeta and 13 Jbeta primers. Assay used: immunoSEQ multiplex PCR; TCRdb lists only in-frame clones, some missing. The data show 150,000 to 200,000 clones, roughly three quarters seen once. Source material: PBMCs. These receptors were obtained from a woman aged 25 to 45 in good health and CMV-seropositive.

This clone appeared a few times. The chain links TRBV28 to TRBJ1-1, with D uncertain. The V end lost 7 bases, the J end lost 0 bases, and 15 bases lay between the germline ends. CDR3 length: 15 amino acids. Per germline, CDR1 MDHEN and CDR2 SYDVKM. The CDR3 sequence: CASIGPGLMNTEAFF. CDR3 DNA sequence: TGTGCCAGCATAGGCCCAGGACTTATGAACACTGAAGCTTTCTTT.

CDR3: CASGLGTSGGALGNEQFF. As DNA, the CDR3 is TGTGCTAGTGGCCTTGGGACTAGCGGGGGGGCCCTAGGCAATGAGCAGTTCTTC. This rearrangement joins TRBV12-5 to TRBJ2-1; TRBD2 aligns across 16 bases. Germline CDR1 LGHNT, CDR2 FRNRAP. V dropped 6 bases and J dropped 6; count of bases not matched to a gene: 11. The CDR3 is made up of 18 amino acids.

The chain employs TRBV4-2 and TRBJ1-2, with no clear D. The length of the CDR3 is 13 residues. CDR1 is LGHNA and CDR2 is YNFKEQ in the germline V gene. Trimming removed 6 bases from V and 8 bases from J, with 16 bases in between. The DNA for the CDR3 is TGTGCCAGCAGAAATTACGGGAGGGCGGGCTACACCTTC. As protein: CASRNYGRAGYTF.

This chain uses TRBV6-1 with TRBJ2-7, with TRBD1 matching 9 bases. This CDR3 spans 14 amino acids. J was trimmed by 3 bases and V by 6 bases; bases with no gene match: 6. Germline CDR1 MNHNS, CDR2 SASEGT. The CDR3 here is CASRRQGGGYEQYF. CDR3 nucleotide sequence: TGTGCCAGCAGGAGACAGGGGGGGGGCTACGAGCAGTACTTC.

The V and J genes are TRBV10-2 and TRBJ1-6; D unresolved. In germline, CDR1 is WSHSY, CDR2 SAAADI. V gave up 2 bases and J gave up 10 bases, with 12 bases separating them. The CDR3 has 14 residues. CDR3 in DNA: TGCGCCAGCAGTGAGGAGGGAGAGAAGTCACCCCTCCACTTT. Its translation is CASSEEGEKSPLHF.

The chain has TRBV11-2 and TRBJ1-2, with 7 bases that match TRBD1. The germline V gene has CDR1 SGHAT and CDR2 FQNNGV. The CDR3 contains 13 residues. V lost 5 bases and J lost 5; bases outside the gene matches: 5. Here the CDR3 reads CASSEGQQYGYTF. CDR3 DNA: TGTGCCAGCAGCGAGGGACAGCAATATGGCTACACCTTC.

This clone has a handful of counts. The chain combines TRBV27 with TRBJ2-1; 12 positions agree with TRBD2. V lost 5 bases, J lost 12 bases, and 20 bases stayed unmatched. CDR1 and CDR2 (germline): MNHEY, SMNVEV (reference sequence). The CDR3 spans 18 residues. The CDR3 protein is CASSPGTSGFYSGRGQFF. DNA for the CDR3: TGTGCCAGCAGTCCCGGGACTAGCGGGTTTTACAGCGGGAGAGGGCAGTTCTTC.

The V and J genes are TRBV7-2 and TRBJ2-3; 8 nucleotides match TRBD2. The CDR3 runs 15 residues. The V segment lost 2 bases and the J segment 11 bases; nucleotides outside the gene matches: 12. Germline CDR1 SGHTA, CDR2 FQGNSA. The CDR3 loop is CASSLQRGPFEEQYF. The CDR3 nucleotides read TGTGCCAGCAGCTTACAGCGGGGGCCCTTTGAGGAGCAGTATTTT.

The V gene is TRBV7-2, the J gene TRBJ1-1, with unresolved D. Deletions cut 7 bases from V and 0 bases from J, with 12 bases between. Germline V CDR1 and CDR2: SGHTA, FQGNSA. The CDR3 extends over 14 amino acids. CDR3 in DNA: TGTGCCAGCACCGTAGGCGGCATGAACACTGAAGCTTTCTTT. Its protein product is CASTVGGMNTEAFF.